This T cell receptor beta chain was identified during a study of T cells in Graves' hyperthyroidism and ophthalmopathy. About the study: It was at initial diagnosis, before any treatment, that peripheral blood was collected. Overall study results and limits: Most thyroid clonotypes expanded above 0.001 appeared in blood too. Ophthalmopathy, which appeared later, was predicted by the model a median approximately 6.7 months before onset.

This clonotype has just a few counts. Its antigen is unidentified. TCR beta CDR3 regions were amplified from RNA. When the TCR CDR3 underwent first-round RT-PCR, the HTBI primer set was used. TCRdb itself ran the multiplex PCR reads through MiXCR, one entry per CDR3 protein. This table holds approximately 700,000 distinct CDR3 sequences, about a sixth found once. Looked up from germline, CDR1 is SGHRS and CDR2 is YFSETQ. CDR3 length equals 14 residues. With V trimmed by 4 bases and J by 4 bases, 5 bases remained unmatched. Patients aged 18 to 65 had newly diagnosed hyperthyroidism that had lasted under 2 months.

The chain carries TRBV5-1 and TRBJ1-3, with 7 bases matching TRBD1. This clonotype originated in a man in his late teens or twenties with Graves' hyperthyroidism. The sample consisted of blood. CDR3 sequence: CASSEDREGNTIYF. CDR3 nucleotides: TGCGCCAGCAGCGAAGACAGGGAGGGAAACACCATATATTTT.